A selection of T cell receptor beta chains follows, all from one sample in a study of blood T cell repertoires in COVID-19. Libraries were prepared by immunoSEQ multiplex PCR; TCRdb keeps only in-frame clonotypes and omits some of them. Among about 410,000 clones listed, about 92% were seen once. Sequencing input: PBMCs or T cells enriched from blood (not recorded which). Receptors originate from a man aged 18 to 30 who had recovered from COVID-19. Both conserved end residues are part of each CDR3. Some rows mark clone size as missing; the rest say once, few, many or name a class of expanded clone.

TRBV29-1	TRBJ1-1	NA	CSVGVEGTEAFF
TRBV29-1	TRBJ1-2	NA	CSVEQIINYGYTF
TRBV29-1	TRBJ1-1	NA	CSVQTGNTEAFF
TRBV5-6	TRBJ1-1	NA	CASSQAGWENTEAFF
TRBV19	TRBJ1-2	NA	CASSIPGPPLLVRGYTF
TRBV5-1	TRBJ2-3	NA	CASSLAFDTQYF
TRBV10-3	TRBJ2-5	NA	CATTTSGSALETQYF
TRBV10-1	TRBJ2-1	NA	CASSDGAGWGLEQFF
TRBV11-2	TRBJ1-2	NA	CASSQEWDSNYGYTF
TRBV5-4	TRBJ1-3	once	CASSPEGAGNTIYF
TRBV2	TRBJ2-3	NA	CASSEMTELDTQYF
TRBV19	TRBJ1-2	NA	CASSIFEDWSGYTF
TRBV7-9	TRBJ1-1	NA	CASTLAVTNTEAFF
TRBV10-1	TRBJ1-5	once	CASNYQPQHF